This T cell receptor beta chain came from a study of T-cell reconstitution after alpha-beta-depleted transplantation in children. The TCRbeta library incorporated unique molecular identifiers. TCRdb re-analysed the PCR reads in MiXCR, keeping a single row per CDR3 protein. The sample lists hundreds of thousands of distinct CDR3 sequences, approximately 9% seen once, with 5% to 7% in the top ten. CDR1 LGHDT and CDR2 YNNKEL come from the germline V gene (reference sequence). The CDR3 contains 12 residues. The ends were cut back, 3 bases at V and 3 bases at J, with 5 bases in the middle. This clonotype was recorded at least ten times.

This sequence was found in a human donor who donated a stem cell graft to a child with acute lymphoblastic leukemia. The V gene is TRBV3-1, the J gene TRBJ1-2, with unresolved D. This specimen consisted of PBMCs from the stem cell graft donor, obtained from the stem cell graft. The CDR3 region is CASSHGDYGYTF. The CDR3 DNA reads TGTGCCAGCAGCCATGGGGACTATGGCTACACCTTC.